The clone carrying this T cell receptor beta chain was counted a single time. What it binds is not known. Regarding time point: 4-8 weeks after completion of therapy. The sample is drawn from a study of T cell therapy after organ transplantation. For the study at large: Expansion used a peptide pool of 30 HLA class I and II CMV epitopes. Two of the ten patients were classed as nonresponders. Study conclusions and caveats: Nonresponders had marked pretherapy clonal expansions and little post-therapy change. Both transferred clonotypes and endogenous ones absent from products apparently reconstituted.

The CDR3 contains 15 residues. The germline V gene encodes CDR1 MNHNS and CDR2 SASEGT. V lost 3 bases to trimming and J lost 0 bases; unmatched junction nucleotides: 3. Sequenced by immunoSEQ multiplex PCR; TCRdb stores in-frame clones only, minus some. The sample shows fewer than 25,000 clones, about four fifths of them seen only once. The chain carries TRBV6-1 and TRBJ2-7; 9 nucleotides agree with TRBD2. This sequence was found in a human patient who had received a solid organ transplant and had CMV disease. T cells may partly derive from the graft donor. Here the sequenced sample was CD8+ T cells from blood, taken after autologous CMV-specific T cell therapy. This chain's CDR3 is CASSEGLASSYEQYF. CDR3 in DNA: TGTGCCAGCAGTGAGGGACTAGCCAGCTCCTACGAGCAGTACTTC.